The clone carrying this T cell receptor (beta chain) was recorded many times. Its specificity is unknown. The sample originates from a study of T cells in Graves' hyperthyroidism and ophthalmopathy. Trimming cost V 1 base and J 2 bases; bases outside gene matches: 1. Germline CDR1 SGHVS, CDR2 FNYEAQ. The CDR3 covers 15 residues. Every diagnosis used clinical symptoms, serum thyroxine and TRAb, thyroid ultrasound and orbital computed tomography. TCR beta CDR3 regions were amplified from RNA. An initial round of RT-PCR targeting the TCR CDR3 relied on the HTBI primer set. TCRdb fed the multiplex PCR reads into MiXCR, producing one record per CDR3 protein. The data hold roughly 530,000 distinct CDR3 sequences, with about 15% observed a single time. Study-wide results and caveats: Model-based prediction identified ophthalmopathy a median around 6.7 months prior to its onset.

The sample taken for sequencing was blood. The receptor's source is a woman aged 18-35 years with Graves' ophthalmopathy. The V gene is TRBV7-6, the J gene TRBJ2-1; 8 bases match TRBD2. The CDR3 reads CASSLEAGAYNEQFF. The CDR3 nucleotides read TGTGCCAGCAGCTTAGAAGCGGGGGCCTACAATGAGCAGTTCTTC.